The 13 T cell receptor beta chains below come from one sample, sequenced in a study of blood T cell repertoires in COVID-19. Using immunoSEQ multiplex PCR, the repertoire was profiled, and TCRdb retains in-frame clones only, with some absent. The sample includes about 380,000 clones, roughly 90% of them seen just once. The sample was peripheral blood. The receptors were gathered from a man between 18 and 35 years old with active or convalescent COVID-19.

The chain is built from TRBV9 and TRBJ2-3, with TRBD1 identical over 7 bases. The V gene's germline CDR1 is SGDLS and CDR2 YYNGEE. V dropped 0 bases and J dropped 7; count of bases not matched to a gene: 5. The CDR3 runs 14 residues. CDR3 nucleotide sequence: TGTGCCAGCAGCGTAGCGGACAGGAGGAATACGCAGTATTTT. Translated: CASSVADRRNTQYF.

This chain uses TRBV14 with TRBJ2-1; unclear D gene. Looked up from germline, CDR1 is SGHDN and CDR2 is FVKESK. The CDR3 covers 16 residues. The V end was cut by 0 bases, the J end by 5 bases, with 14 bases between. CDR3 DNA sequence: TGTGCCAGCAGCCAAGATATTAGTCCCCCACACAATGAGCAGTTCTTC. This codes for CASSQDISPPHNEQFF.

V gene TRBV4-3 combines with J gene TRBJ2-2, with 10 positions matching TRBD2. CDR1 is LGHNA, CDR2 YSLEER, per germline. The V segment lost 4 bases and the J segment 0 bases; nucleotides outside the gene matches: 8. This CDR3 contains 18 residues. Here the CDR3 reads CASSRGVAGGPNTGELFF. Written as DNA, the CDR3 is TGCGCCAGCAGCCGTGGGGTAGCGGGAGGCCCGAACACCGGGGAGCTGTTTTTT.

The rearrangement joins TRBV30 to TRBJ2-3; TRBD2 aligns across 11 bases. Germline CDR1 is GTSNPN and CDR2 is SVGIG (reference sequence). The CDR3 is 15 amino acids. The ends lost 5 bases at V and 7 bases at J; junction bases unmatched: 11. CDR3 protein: CAWRISGRAGNTQYF. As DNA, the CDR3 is TGTGCCTGGCGTATTAGCGGGAGGGCCGGGAATACGCAGTATTTT.

The CDR3 sequence is CASSQSSCSGYEQYF. The CDR3 nucleotides read TGCGCCAGCAGTCAATCTTCCTGCTCGGGGTACGAGCAGTACTTC. The chain recombines TRBV23-1 with TRBJ2-7; possibly TRBD2 for D (5 bases). TRBV23-1 is assigned to the ORF class and has an uncertain function. CDR3 length: 15 residues. Trimming took off 0 bases at V and 4 bases at J, with 13 bases between the two ends.

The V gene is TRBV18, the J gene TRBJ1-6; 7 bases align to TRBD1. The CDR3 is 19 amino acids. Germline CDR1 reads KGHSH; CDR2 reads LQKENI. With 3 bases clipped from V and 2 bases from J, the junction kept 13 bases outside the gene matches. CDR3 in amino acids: CASSPLDRKATAYNSPLHF. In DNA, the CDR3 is TGTGCCAGCTCACCGCTGGACAGGAAGGCGACGGCCTATAATTCACCCCTCCACTTT. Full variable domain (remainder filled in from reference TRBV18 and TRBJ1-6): NAGVMQNPRHLVRRRGQEARLRCSPMKGHSHVYWYRQLPEEGLKFMVYLQKENIIDESGMPKERFSAEFPKEGPSILRIQQVVRGDSAAYFCASSPLDRKATAYNSPLHFGNGTRLTVT.

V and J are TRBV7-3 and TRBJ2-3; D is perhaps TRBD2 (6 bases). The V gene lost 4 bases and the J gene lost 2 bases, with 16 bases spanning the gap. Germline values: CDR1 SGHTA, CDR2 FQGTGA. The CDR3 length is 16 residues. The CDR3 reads CASSSGPGLNTDTQYF. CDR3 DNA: TGTGCCAGCAGCTCCGGACCGGGACTCAACACAGATACGCAGTATTTT.

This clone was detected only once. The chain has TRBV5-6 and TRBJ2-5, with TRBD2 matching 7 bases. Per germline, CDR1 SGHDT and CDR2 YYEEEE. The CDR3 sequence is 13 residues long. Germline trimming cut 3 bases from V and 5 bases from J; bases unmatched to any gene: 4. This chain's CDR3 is CASSSGLFETQYF. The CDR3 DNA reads TGTGCCAGCAGCTCGGGACTATTTGAGACCCAGTACTTC.

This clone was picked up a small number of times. CDR3 residues: CASRAGPSGSGNEQFF. The CDR3 region has the DNA TGTGCCAGCCGGGCTGGACCTAGCGGGAGTGGGAATGAGCAGTTCTTC. The chain combines TRBV7-2 with TRBJ2-1, with 10 bases fitting TRBD2. CDR3 length: 16 amino acids. Germline CDR1 and CDR2: SGHTA and FQGNSA. With 8 bases clipped from V and 7 bases from J, the junction kept 14 bases outside the gene matches.

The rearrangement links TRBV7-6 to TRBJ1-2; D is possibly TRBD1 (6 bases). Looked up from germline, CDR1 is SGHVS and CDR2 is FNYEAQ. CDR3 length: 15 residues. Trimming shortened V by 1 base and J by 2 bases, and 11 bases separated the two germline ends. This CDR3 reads CASSLGPQGNYGYTF. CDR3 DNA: TGTGCCAGCAGCTTAGGGCCGCAGGGGAACTATGGCTACACCTTC.

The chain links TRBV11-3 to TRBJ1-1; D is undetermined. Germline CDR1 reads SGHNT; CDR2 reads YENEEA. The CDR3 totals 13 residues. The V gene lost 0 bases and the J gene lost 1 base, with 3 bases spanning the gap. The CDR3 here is CASSLEQNTEAFF. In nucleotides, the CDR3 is TGTGCCAGCAGCTTAGAACAGAACACTGAAGCTTTCTTT.

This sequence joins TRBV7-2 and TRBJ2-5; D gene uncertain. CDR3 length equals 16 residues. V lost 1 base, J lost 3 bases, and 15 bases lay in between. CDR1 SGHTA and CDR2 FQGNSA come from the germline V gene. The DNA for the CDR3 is TGTGCCAGCAGCTTAGGTCCCCCCCTATTGAAAGAGACCCAGTACTTC. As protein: CASSLGPPLLKETQYF.

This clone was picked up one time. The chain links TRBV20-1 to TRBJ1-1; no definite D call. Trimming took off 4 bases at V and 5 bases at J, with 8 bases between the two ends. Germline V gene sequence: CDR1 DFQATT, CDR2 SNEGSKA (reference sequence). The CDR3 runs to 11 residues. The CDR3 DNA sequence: TGCAGTGCTAACCGGGGAACTGAAGCTTTCTTT. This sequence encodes CSANRGTEAFF.